This T cell receptor (beta chain) was identified in a study of CD4 T cells in relation to SARS-CoV-2 and coronaviruses. In the study overall: The negative reference was HIV-1 Nef peptide pool or peptide-free culture.

The CDR3 spans 15 residues. J lost 2 bases, V lost 1 base, and 3 bases had no gene match. The germline V gene has CDR1 SNHLY and CDR2 FYNNEI. Study-level results: Compared with monoreactive clones, crossreactive clones showed significantly weaker SARS-CoV-2 expansion. Pre-pandemic and post-infection samples never came from the same donor.

To note about this clone: What it binds is not known.

Unexposed donor CD4+ T cells date from about 2011-2018, before the COVID-19 pandemic. Isolation of CD4+ T cells took place after approximately 10 days in culture. TCRdb's copy holds only in-frame clones and misses some; the assay was immunoSEQ multiplex PCR. The sample includes 25,000 to 30,000 clones, 75% to 80% of them seen just once. This TCR derives from a human donor in good health. This chain connects TRBV2 to TRBJ2-3, with 7 bases fitting TRBD2. Sequencing was done on a sample of CD4+ T cells from PBMCs, cultured in vitro. CDR3 loop: CASSEVGGNTDTQYF. Written as DNA, the CDR3 is TGTGCCAGCAGTGAAGTGGGGGGGAACACAGATACGCAGTATTTT.